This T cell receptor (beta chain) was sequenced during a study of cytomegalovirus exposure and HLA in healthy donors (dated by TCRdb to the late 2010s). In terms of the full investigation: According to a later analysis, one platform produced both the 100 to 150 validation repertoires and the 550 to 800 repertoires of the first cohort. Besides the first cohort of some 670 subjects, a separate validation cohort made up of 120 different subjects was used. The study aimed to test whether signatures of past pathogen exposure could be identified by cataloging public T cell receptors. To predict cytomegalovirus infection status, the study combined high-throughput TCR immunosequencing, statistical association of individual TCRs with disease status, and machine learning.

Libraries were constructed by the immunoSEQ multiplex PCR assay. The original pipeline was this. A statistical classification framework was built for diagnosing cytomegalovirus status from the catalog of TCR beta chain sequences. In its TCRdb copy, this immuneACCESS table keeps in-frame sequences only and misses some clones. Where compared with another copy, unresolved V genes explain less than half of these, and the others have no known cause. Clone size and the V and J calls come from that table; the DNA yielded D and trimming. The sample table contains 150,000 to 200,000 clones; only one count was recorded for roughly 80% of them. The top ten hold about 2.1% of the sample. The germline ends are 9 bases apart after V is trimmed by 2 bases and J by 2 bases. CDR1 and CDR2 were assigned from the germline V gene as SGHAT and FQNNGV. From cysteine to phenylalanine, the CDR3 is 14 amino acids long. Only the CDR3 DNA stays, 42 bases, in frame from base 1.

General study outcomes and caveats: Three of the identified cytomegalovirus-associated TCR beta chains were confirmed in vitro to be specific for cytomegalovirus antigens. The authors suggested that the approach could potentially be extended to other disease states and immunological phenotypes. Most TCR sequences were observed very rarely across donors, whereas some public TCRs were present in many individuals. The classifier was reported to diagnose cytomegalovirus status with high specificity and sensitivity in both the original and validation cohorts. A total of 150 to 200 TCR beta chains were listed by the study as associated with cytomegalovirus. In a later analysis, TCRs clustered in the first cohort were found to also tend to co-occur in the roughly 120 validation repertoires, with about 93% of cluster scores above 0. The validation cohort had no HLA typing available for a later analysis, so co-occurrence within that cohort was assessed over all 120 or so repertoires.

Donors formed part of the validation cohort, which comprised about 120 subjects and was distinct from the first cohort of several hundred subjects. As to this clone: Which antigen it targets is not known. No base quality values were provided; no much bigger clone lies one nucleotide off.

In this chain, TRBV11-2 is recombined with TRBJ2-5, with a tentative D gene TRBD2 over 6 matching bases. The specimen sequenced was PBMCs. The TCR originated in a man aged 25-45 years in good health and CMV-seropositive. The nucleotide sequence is TGTGCCAGCAGCTTATATGGGGGGCAAGAGACCCAGTACTTC. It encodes CASSLYGGQETQYF.